This T cell receptor (beta chain) was recorded in a study of CD8+ T cells in alopecia areata. Sequencing relied on a cDNA template that was reverse transcribed from extracted RNA. Some clones are missing from TCRdb's copy, which holds only in-frame ones; the method was immunoSEQ multiplex PCR. The repertoire holds about 100,000 clones, with about 83% as singletons. Points on this clone: Its antigen is as yet unknown.

Treatment described: oral pan-JAK inhibitor, 5-10 mg twice daily. The CDR3 runs 15 residues. The V and J ends lost 11 bases and 1 base, in that order; junction bases with no gene match: 4. The germline V gene has CDR1 LNHDA and CDR2 SQIVND (reference sequence). General study points: Just one nonresponder means the tie between baseline CD8+ expansion and response stays uncertain. Tofacitinib significantly lowered scalp clonality and expanded CD8+ clones among the top 100.

The TCR sequence derives from a human donor with alopecia areata. V gene TRBV19 combines with J gene TRBJ2-1, with 14 bases matching TRBD2. Sequenced material: CD8+ T cells sorted from blood, taken at week 24, from a patient treated with tofacitinib. CDR3 loop: CASRTSGGSYNEQFF. The DNA for the CDR3 is TGTGCCTCCCGGACTAGCGGGGGGTCCTACAATGAGCAGTTCTTC.